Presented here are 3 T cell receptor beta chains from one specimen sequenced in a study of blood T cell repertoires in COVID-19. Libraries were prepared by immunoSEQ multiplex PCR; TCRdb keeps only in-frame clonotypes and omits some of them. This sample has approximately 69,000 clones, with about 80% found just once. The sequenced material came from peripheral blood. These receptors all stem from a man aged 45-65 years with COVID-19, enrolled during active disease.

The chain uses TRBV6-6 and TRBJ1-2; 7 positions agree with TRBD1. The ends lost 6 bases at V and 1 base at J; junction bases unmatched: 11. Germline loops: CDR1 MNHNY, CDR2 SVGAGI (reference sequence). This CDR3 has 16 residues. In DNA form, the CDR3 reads TGTGCCAGCAGCAACAGGGGATCCCCTCTTAACTATGGCTACACCTTC. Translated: CASSNRGSPLNYGYTF.

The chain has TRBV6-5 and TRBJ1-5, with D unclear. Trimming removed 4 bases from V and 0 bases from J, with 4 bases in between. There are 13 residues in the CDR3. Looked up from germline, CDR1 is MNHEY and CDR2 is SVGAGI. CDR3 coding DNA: TGTGCCAGCAGTTTAAATAGCAATCAGCCCCAGCATTTT. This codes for CASSLNSNQPQHF.

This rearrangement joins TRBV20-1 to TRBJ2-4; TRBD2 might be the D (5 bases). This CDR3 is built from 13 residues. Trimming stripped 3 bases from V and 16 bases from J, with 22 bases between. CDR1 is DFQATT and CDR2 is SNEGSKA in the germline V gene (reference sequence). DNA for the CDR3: TGCAGTGCTAGTTACGCCGGGGAGCCGATCTCATACTTC. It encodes CSASYAGEPISYF.